This is a list of T cell receptor beta chains from one sample in a study of metastatic and nonmetastatic thyroid tumors. TCRdb used MiXCR to call clones anew from the PCR reads. The sample lists some 40,000 clones, approximately 20% occurring once. Sequencing input: blood. The source of these receptors is a female donor with papillary thyroid cancer or a benign thyroid nodule (not recorded which). Some clones in this sample may be carry-over from other donors' samples. CDR3s include the opening cysteine and the closing phenylalanine or tryptophan. Each record gives: V gene, J gene, clone size, D gene, CDR3 protein, CDR3 DNA. The D gene is left open where the match is weak. Where a row states a size, it is once, few, many or the class of an expanded clone; other rows omit it.

>TRBV30|TRBJ2-7|-|TRBD1
CAWSREGAMNF
TGTGCCTGGAGCCGAGAGGGGGCTATGAACTTC
>TRBV27|TRBJ2-7|few|TRBD2
CASRGTIGSYEQYF
TGTGCCAGCAGGGGGACTATCGGGTCCTACGAGCAGTACTTC
>TRBV20-1|TRBJ1-2|-|-
CSSDRSMGYGYTF
TGCAGCTCTGACAGATCCATGGGCTATGGCTACACCTTC
>TRBV27|TRBJ1-1|few|-
CTSTPRGGGTEAFF
TGTACCAGCACTCCCAGGGGCGGCGGTACTGAAGCTTTCTTT
>TRBV20-1|TRBJ2-7|-|TRBD1
CSRRGTGGSEQYF
TGCAGCAGGAGGGGGACAGGGGGTTCCGAGCAGTACTTC
>TRBV6-2/TRBV6-3|TRBJ2-1|few|TRBD2
CASSPGRRETDEQFF
TGTGCCAGCAGCCCCGGACGGCGGGAGACTGATGAGCAGTTCTTC
>TRBV20-1|TRBJ2-1|-|-
CSSSFSDMGRTEQFF
TGCAGTTCTAGTTTTTCGGACATGGGGCGGACTGAGCAGTTCTTC
>TRBV24-1|TRBJ1-4|many|TRBD1
CATSAGTGDEKLFF
TGTGCCACCAGTGCAGGGACAGGTGATGAAAAACTGTTTTTT
>TRBV28|TRBJ1-6|-|-
CASRVTTLTLHF
TGTGCCAGCAGGGTCACCACACTAACCCTCCACTTT
>TRBV28|TRBJ2-7|many|TRBD1
CASSLGTGVTYEQYF
TGTGCCAGCAGTCTCGGGACAGGGGTAACCTACGAGCAGTACTTC
>TRBV5-6|TRBJ2-3|many|TRBD2
CASSLSGLAGLLTDTQYF
TGTGCCAGCAGCTTGAGCGGACTAGCGGGGCTGCTCACAGATACGCAGTATTTT
>TRBV20-1|TRBJ2-7|many|-
CSAKGDSYEQYF
TGCAGTGCTAAGGGGGACTCCTACGAGCAGTACTTC
>TRBV20-1|TRBJ2-7|-|-
CSSSDDARGPYEQYF
TGCAGTTCTAGCGATGATGCTAGGGGCCCCTACGAGCAGTACTTT
>TRBV19|TRBJ1-3|few|-
CASSPPVGTGNTIYF
TGTGCCAGTAGTCCTCCGGTTGGGACGGGAAACACCATATATTTT
>TRBV9|TRBJ2-7|-|-
CASSVVDGGTNYEQYF
TGTGCCAGCAGCGTAGTCGATGGAGGGACGAACTACGAGCAGTACTTC
>TRBV20-1|TRBJ2-7|many|TRBD2
CSAREPDGREGYEQYF
TGCAGTGCTAGAGAACCCGATGGGCGGGAGGGCTACGAGCAGTACTTC
>TRBV20-1|TRBJ2-4|-|TRBD2
CSAATSGKNIQYF
TGCAGTGCTGCCACTAGCGGGAAAAACATTCAGTACTTC
>TRBV20-1|TRBJ2-7|-|-
CSARVGGKTYEQYF
TGCAGTGCTAGAGTAGGAGGAAAGACCTACGAGCAGTACTTC
>TRBV4-2|TRBJ2-7|many|-
CASSQDLRVDEQYF
TGTGCCAGCAGCCAAGATCTCAGGGTAGACGAGCAGTACTTC
>TRBV7-8|TRBJ2-7|-|TRBD1
CASSLIGQGGYQQYF
TGTGCCAGCAGCTTAATTGGACAGGGCGGCTACCAGCAGTACTTC
>TRBV4-2|TRBJ1-4|many|TRBD1
CASSQEGRGTGNEKLFF
TGTGCCAGCAGCCAAGAAGGGAGGGGGACAGGGAATGAAAAACTGTTTTTT
>TRBV3-1|TRBJ2-3|-|-
CASSPGQMVNTQYF
TGTGCCAGCAGCCCCGGACAGATGGTGAATACGCAGTATTTT
>TRBV11-3|TRBJ1-3|many|-
CASSPTDNFGNTIYF
TGTGCCAGCAGCCCGACGGACAACTTTGGAAACACCATATATTTT
>TRBV7-9|TRBJ2-1|many|-
CASDPRGNEQFF
TGTGCCAGCGATCCTAGGGGTAATGAGCAGTTCTTC
>TRBV28|TRBJ2-7|-|-
CVSDLRDNPYEQYF
TGTGTCAGCGATCTCCGGGACAACCCCTACGAGCAGTACTTC
>TRBV20-1|TRBJ2-5|-|-
CSAVGPVQETQYF
TGCAGTGCTGTAGGGCCTGTCCAAGAGACCCAGTACTTC
>TRBV9|TRBJ1-2|-|-
CASSQSWVARGYTF
TGTGCCAGCAGCCAATCTTGGGTGGCTCGGGGCTACACCTTC
>TRBV5-8|TRBJ2-2|many|-
CASSFKSYYTGELFF
TGTGCCAGCAGCTTTAAGAGCTACTACACCGGGGAGCTGTTTTTT
>TRBV20-1|TRBJ2-7|medium-sized|-
CSASIEGYGYEQYF
TGCAGTGCTAGTATTGAGGGGTACGGGTACGAGCAGTACTTC
>TRBV29-1|TRBJ2-3|many|TRBD1
CSVQTGVLSTDTQYF
TGCAGCGTGCAAACAGGGGTCCTAAGCACAGATACGCAGTATTTT
>TRBV11-2|TRBJ2-3|many|TRBD2
CASSLGAGVGTDTQYF
TGTGCCAGCAGCTTAGGGGCGGGAGTGGGCACAGATACGCAGTATTTT
>TRBV28|TRBJ2-2|many|TRBD2
CASSFSGINTGELFF
TGTGCCAGCAGTTTCAGCGGGATCAACACCGGGGAGCTGTTTTTT
>TRBV6-2/TRBV6-3|TRBJ2-3|many|TRBD1
CASSSSGTADTQYF
TGTGCCAGCAGTTCCTCCGGGACAGCAGATACGCAGTATTTT
>TRBV11-2|TRBJ2-3|many|-
CASSRDSWDTDTQYF
TGTGCCAGCAGCCGGGACTCGTGGGACACAGATACGCAGTATTTT
>TRBV28|TRBJ2-7|-|-
CASWVTYEQYF
TGTGCCAGCTGGGTCACCTACGAGCAGTACTTC
>TRBV30|TRBJ1-2|-|-
CAWSHDSGGYGYTF
TGTGCCTGGAGTCATGACTCGGGTGGCTATGGCTACACCTTC
>TRBV28|TRBJ1-5|many|TRBD1
CASSTDRGDQPQHF
TGTGCCAGCAGTACGGACAGGGGTGATCAGCCCCAGCATTTT
>TRBV20-1|TRBJ2-1|-|TRBD2
CSADDRREFNNEQFF
TGCAGTGCTGACGACCGGCGGGAGTTCAACAATGAGCAGTTCTTC
>TRBV4-3|TRBJ2-5|many|TRBD2
CASSQDLAGRGETQYF
TGCGCCAGCAGCCAAGATCTAGCGGGACGGGGAGAGACCCAGTACTTC
>TRBV6-1|TRBJ1-5|many|-
CASSYWNTNQPQHF
TGTGCCAGCAGTTATTGGAATACCAATCAGCCCCAGCATTTT
>TRBV6-2/TRBV6-3|TRBJ2-7|few|-
CASSYGWIYEQYF
TGTGCCAGCAGTTACGGGTGGATCTACGAGCAGTACTTC
>TRBV11-2|TRBJ2-7|many|TRBD1
CASRRQGYEQYF
TGTGCCAGCAGACGACAGGGTTACGAGCAGTACTTC